The 19 T cell receptor beta chains reported below all come from one sample, sequenced in a study of cytomegalovirus exposure and HLA in healthy donors. Use of 60 Vbeta and 13 Jbeta primers characterized the PCR. Some clones are missing from TCRdb's copy, which holds only in-frame ones; the method was immunoSEQ multiplex PCR. The table has some 120,000 clones, about 10% seen once; the top ten hold roughly 3.1%. The material sequenced was PBMCs. Receptors originate from a man under 40 in good health and CMV-seronegative.

In its sample, this clone was seen a few times. CDR3 region: CASMAGKNTGELFF. CDR3 in DNA: TGTGCCAGCATGGCAGGAAAGAACACCGGGGAGCTGTTTTTT. V usage is TRBV25-1 and J usage is TRBJ2-2; D uncertain. The germline V gene encodes CDR1 MGHDK and CDR2 SYGVNS. Between the trimmed V and J ends, which lost 7 bases and 1 base, there was a span of 10 bases. This CDR3 has 14 amino acids.

The V call is TRBV7-9, the J call TRBJ1-4, with 7 nucleotides matching TRBD1. The CDR3 extends over 14 amino acids. With 8 bases clipped from V and 1 base from J, the junction kept 4 bases outside the gene matches. Germline CDR1 is SEHNR and CDR2 is FQNEAQ (reference sequence). CDR3 in amino acids: CASGRQGTNEKLFF. CDR3 bases: TGTGCCAGCGGAAGACAGGGAACTAATGAAAAACTGTTTTTT.

This clone was seen more than once but under ten times. This chain connects TRBV7-8 to TRBJ1-1; a possible D gene is TRBD1 (6 bases). V was pared by 7 bases and J by 2 bases, with 14 bases between. CDR3 length: 14 residues. Germline values: CDR1 SGHVS, CDR2 FQNEAQ. CDR3 sequence (DNA): TGTGCCAGCATCCCCCGGGACACCAACACTGAAGCTTTCTTT. As protein: CASIPRDTNTEAFF.

This clone was counted between two and nine times. The rearrangement uses TRBV18 and TRBJ1-5, with 7 bases fitting TRBD1. The CDR3 runs 13 residues. CDR1 and CDR2 (germline): KGHSH, LQKENI. The V and J ends lost 6 bases and 5 bases, in that order; junction bases with no gene match: 4. The CDR3 DNA reads as TGTGCCAGCTCGTCAGGGGGAGATCAGCCCCAGCATTTT. This gives the protein CASSSGGDQPQHF.

This clone was picked up a small number of times. This chain joins TRBV4-1 and TRBJ2-3, with TRBD2 identical over 10 bases. V lost 4 bases to trimming and J lost 2 bases; unmatched junction nucleotides: 6. The CDR3 length is 16 residues. Germline assignment: CDR1 MGHRA and CDR2 YSYEKL. In DNA, the CDR3 is TGCGCCAGCAGCCCCCTTAGCGGGAGGATCACAGATACGCAGTATTTT. Its translation: CASSPLSGRITDTQYF.

The chain is built from TRBV11-3 and TRBJ2-7, with D hard to call. Germline values: CDR1 SGHNT, CDR2 YENEEA. This CDR3 comprises 15 residues. The V end was cut by 1 base, the J end by 2 bases, with 12 bases between. The CDR3: CASSLGNLPTYEQYF. In nucleotides, the CDR3 is TGTGCCAGCAGCTTAGGCAACTTACCAACCTACGAGCAGTACTTC.

The rearrangement joins TRBV7-9 to TRBJ2-5; 9 bases are a match to TRBD1. This CDR3 contains 16 residues. With 5 bases clipped from V and 4 bases from J, the junction kept 11 bases outside the gene matches. In germline, CDR1 is SEHNR, CDR2 FQNEAQ (reference sequence). The CDR3 reads CASSPSRDRDLETQYF. CDR3 DNA sequence: TGTGCCAGCAGCCCCTCCCGGGACAGGGATCTAGAGACCCAGTACTTC.

In its sample, this clone was seen a few times. This chain connects TRBV6-5 to TRBJ1-1; TRBD1 aligns across 7 bases. Per germline, CDR1 MNHEY and CDR2 SVGAGI. The V segment lost 2 bases and the J segment 1 base; nucleotides outside the gene matches: 4. The CDR3 consists of 15 residues. CDR3 coding DNA: TGTGCCAGCAGTTACAACAGGGGAGCGAACACTGAAGCTTTCTTT. Encoded protein: CASSYNRGANTEAFF.

The chain is built from TRBV19 and TRBJ2-6, with 9 bases fitting TRBD1. V gave up 1 base and J gave up 0 bases; unmatched junction bases: 10. The CDR3 extends over 20 amino acids. Germline CDR1 reads LNHDA; CDR2 reads SQIVND (reference sequence). The CDR3 DNA reads as TGTGCCAGTAGTATAGTTAGGGGACAGGGTCCCTTCTCTGGGGCCAACGTCCTGACTTTC. Encoded protein: CASSIVRGQGPFSGANVLTF.

This sequence joins TRBV30 and TRBJ2-7; 7 bases are shared with TRBD1. The CDR3 consists of 13 residues. CDR1 GTSNPN and CDR2 SVGIG come from the germline V gene (reference sequence). V shed 1 base, J shed 4 bases, and the junction held 4 bases outside the gene matches. CDR3 amino acids: CAWSDGQAYEQYF. The CDR3 nucleotides are TGTGCCTGGAGTGATGGACAGGCGTACGAGCAGTACTTC.

The rearrangement uses TRBV7-8 and TRBJ2-7, with 10 nucleotides matching TRBD2. The germline CDR1 and CDR2 sequences are SGHVS and FQNEAQ. J gave up 2 bases and V 4 bases, and 5 bases lay outside the gene matches. This CDR3 has 15 residues. The CDR3 bases are TGTGCCAGCAGCTACACTAGCGGGATACCCTACGAGCAGTACTTC. This codes for CASSYTSGIPYEQYF.

The chain couples TRBV5-1 to TRBJ2-1, with 7 bases matching TRBD2. The CDR3 loop spans 13 amino acids. The germline V gene has CDR1 SGHRS and CDR2 YFSETQ. The V gene end was trimmed by 4 bases and the J gene end by 11 bases; junction bases not matched to a gene: 9. The CDR3 here is CASSLYSTSKQFF. In DNA, the CDR3 is TGCGCCAGCAGCCTATATTCGACTAGCAAGCAGTTCTTC.

The rearrangement links TRBV7-9 to TRBJ2-5, with 7 nucleotides matching TRBD1. The CDR3 is 14 amino acids. V was pared by 4 bases and J by 2 bases, with 4 bases of the junction left unmatched. The germline V gene has CDR1 SEHNR and CDR2 FQNEAQ (reference sequence). CDR3 loop: CASSSGQLQETQYF. The DNA for the CDR3 is TGTGCCAGCAGCTCGGGACAGTTGCAAGAGACCCAGTACTTC. The whole variable domain, remainder taken from reference TRBV7-9 and TRBJ2-5, is DTGVSQNPRHKITKRGQNVTFRCDPISEHNRLYWYRQTLGQGPEFLTYFQNEAQLEKSRLLSDRFSAERPKGSFSTLEIQRTEQGDSAMYLCASSSGQLQETQYFGPGTRLLVL.

This clone was observed a handful of times. The chain uses TRBV18 and TRBJ2-3; the match to TRBD2 covers 7 bases. The germline gives CDR1 KGHSH, CDR2 LQKENI. After removal of 4 bases from V and 1 base from J, the junction contained 11 bases not matched to a gene. The CDR3 is made up of 17 amino acids. The CDR3 sequence: CASSQELAIGGTDTQYF. In DNA form, the CDR3 reads TGTGCCAGCTCACAAGAACTAGCGATCGGGGGCACAGATACGCAGTATTTT.

The chain combines TRBV28 with TRBJ2-1; 8 bases are a match to TRBD2. The CDR3 has 15 amino acids. The germline V gene encodes CDR1 MDHEN and CDR2 SYDVKM. Unmatched junction bases numbered 9, after V lost 5 bases and J lost 6 bases. CDR3 sequence (DNA): TGTGCCAGCAGTCCCCCAGCGGGAGTTTTCAATGAGCAGTTCTTC. Residues: CASSPPAGVFNEQFF.

This clone was observed a few times. J is TRBJ2-2 and V is TRBV5-1; possible D gene TRBD1, 7 bases. The CDR3 covers 15 residues. Germline assignment: CDR1 SGHRS and CDR2 YFSETQ. Trimming pared 7 bases from V and 7 bases from J, leaving 20 bases between. CDR3 nucleotide sequence: TGCGCCAGCGAACCCAATGCAGGGGGGAACGGGGAGCTGTTTTTT. Its protein is CASEPNAGGNGELFF.

Only a few counts were recorded for this clone. J is TRBJ1-1 and V is TRBV14; a weak D match, TRBD1 (6 bases). Deletions cut 4 bases from V and 5 bases from J, with 20 bases between. This CDR3 region has 16 residues. From germline, CDR1 is SGHDN and CDR2 FVKESK. This chain's CDR3 is CASSPNQGRSWTEAFF. As DNA, the CDR3 is TGTGCCAGCAGCCCAAACCAGGGGCGGTCCTGGACTGAAGCTTTCTTT.

This clone has more than one count but fewer than ten. This chain links TRBV12-5 with TRBJ1-2, with 7 positions matching TRBD1. Germline CDR1 and CDR2: LGHNT and FRNRAP. This CDR3 is 14 amino acids long. Trimming cost V 5 bases and J 2 bases; bases outside gene matches: 5. The CDR3 is CASGQRQGNYGYTF. CDR3 DNA sequence: TGTGCTAGTGGTCAAAGACAGGGAAACTATGGCTACACCTTC.

The V gene is TRBV2, the J gene TRBJ2-5; possibly TRBD1 for D (5 bases). The CDR3 is 16 amino acids. V lost 1 base to trimming and J lost 3 bases, with 15 bases between them. The V gene's germline CDR1 is SNHLY and CDR2 FYNNEI. The CDR3 DNA reads TGTGCCAGCAGTGAAGGTCCCGGACAAGAGAAAGAGACCCAGTACTTC. This codes for CASSEGPGQEKETQYF.